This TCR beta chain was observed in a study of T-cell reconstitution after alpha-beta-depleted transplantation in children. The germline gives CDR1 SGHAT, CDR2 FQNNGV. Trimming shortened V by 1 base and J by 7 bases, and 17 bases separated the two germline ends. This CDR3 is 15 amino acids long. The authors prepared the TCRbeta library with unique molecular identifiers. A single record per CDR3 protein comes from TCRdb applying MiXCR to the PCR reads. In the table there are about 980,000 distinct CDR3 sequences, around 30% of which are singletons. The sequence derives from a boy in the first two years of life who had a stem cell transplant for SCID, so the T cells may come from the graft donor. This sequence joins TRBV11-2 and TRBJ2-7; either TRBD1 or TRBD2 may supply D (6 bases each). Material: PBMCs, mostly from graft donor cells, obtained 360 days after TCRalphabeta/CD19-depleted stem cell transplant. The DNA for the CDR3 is TGTGCCAGCAGCTTAGTTTGGGGGGCCTACGGGGAGCAGTACTTC. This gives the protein CASSLVWGAYGEQYF.